The 20 T cell receptor beta chains listed next were all sequenced from one sample in a study of CD8 T cells in ankylosing spondylitis. These receptors are not linked to any known antigen. Study-wide points: Several highly homologous variants made up a TCR beta motif, and this motif appeared characteristic of ankylosing spondylitis blood.

TCRdb re-analysed the 5' RACE reads in MiXCR, keeping a single row per CDR3 protein. The table includes 750,000 to 850,000 distinct CDR3 sequences, 12% detected once. The sequencing input was blood, either unsorted or a sorted T cell fraction (not recorded which). The receptors stem from a male donor with ankylosing spondylitis.

This clonotype was counted a few times. The rearrangement joins TRBV5-6 to TRBJ2-3; D is unclear. Germline V CDR1 and CDR2: SGHDT, YYEEEE. Trimming pared 3 bases from V and 4 bases from J, leaving 15 bases between. The CDR3 extends over 15 amino acids. The CDR3 region has the DNA TGTGCCAGCAGCTGGCGGTTCCTTAGAGCAGATACGCAGTATTTT. Translated: CASSWRFLRADTQYF.

This clonotype was observed a few times. This chain connects TRBV20-1 to TRBJ1-1; a possible D gene is TRBD1 (5 bases). Germline V gene data show CDR1 as DFQATT and CDR2 as SNEGSKA (reference sequence). V shed 5 bases and J shed 4 bases, with 20 bases lying between them. This CDR3 spans 15 amino acids. The CDR3 spells CSAPQWGKDSTEAFF. CDR3 in DNA: TGCAGTGCTCCCCAATGGGGAAAAGACAGCACTGAAGCTTTCTTT.

This clonotype was recorded a few times. The chain employs TRBV12-3 or TRBV12-4 and TRBJ1-2; D gene uncertain. The V gene lost 6 bases and the J gene lost 2 bases, with 10 bases spanning the gap. This CDR3 spans 13 amino acids. The CDR3 region is CASRLRQNYGYTF. For the CDR3, the DNA is TGTGCCAGCAGGCTGCGGCAGAACTATGGCTACACCTTC.

This clonotype was observed at least ten times. The V and J genes are TRBV6-5 and TRBJ1-1, with TRBD1 matching 7 bases. CDR1 MNHEY and CDR2 SVGAGI come from the germline V gene. The CDR3 extends over 16 amino acids. The J segment lost 5 bases and the V segment lost 0 bases, leaving 9 bases of the junction unmatched. The CDR3, as DNA: TGTGCCAGCAGTTACTCGGGAAGAGGGGGCCTAACTGAAGCTTTCTTT. The encoded protein is CASSYSGRGGLTEAFF.

This chain uses TRBV11-2 with TRBJ2-5, with TRBD1 matching 8 bases. Germline loops: CDR1 SGHAT, CDR2 FQNNGV. The V gene end was trimmed by 5 bases and the J gene end by 4 bases; junction bases not matched to a gene: 6. The CDR3 length is 14 residues. CDR3 in DNA: TGTGCCAGCAGCGGTGGACAGGGTGGAGAGACCCAGTACTTC. This sequence encodes CASSGGQGGETQYF.

This rearrangement joins TRBV12-3 or TRBV12-4 to TRBJ1-3; tentatively, D is TRBD1 (6 bases). The length of the CDR3 is 13 residues. V lost 8 bases to trimming and J lost 3 bases, with 11 bases between them. The CDR3: CASQGSVGNTIYF. In DNA form, the CDR3 reads TGTGCCAGCCAGGGGTCAGTTGGAAACACCATATATTTT.

V is TRBV15 and J is TRBJ1-2; 7 nucleotides align to TRBD1. V shed 2 bases, J shed 3 bases, and the junction held 3 bases outside the gene matches. Germline CDR1 LNHNV, CDR2 YYDKDF (reference sequence). There are 14 residues in the CDR3. The CDR3 loop reads CATSRTGVDYGYTF. The CDR3 DNA sequence: TGTGCCACCAGCAGAACAGGGGTCGACTATGGCTACACCTTC.

The J gene is TRBJ1-1, the V gene TRBV5-5; no clear D. Germline-derived CDR1 and CDR2 are SGHKS and YYEKEE (reference sequence). CDR3 size: 13 residues. V was pared by 4 bases and J by 6 bases, with 13 bases between. CDR3 sequence (DNA): TGTGCCAGCAGCGCCGGACCGTTGGCTGAAGCTTTCTTT. Protein sequence: CASSAGPLAEAFF.

This clonotype came up a few times. This rearrangement joins TRBV6-1 to TRBJ2-1, with TRBD2 identical over 10 bases. The CDR3 length is 16 residues. Germline assignment: CDR1 MNHNS and CDR2 SASEGT. Trimming took 6 bases from V and 7 from J; bases not matched to a gene: 12. The CDR3 loop is CASSDGASGRRNEQFF. In nucleotides, the CDR3 is TGTGCCAGCAGCGACGGGGCTAGCGGGAGACGGAATGAGCAGTTCTTC.

This clonotype showed up just a few times. This chain uses TRBV4-3 with TRBJ2-5; 8 nucleotides agree with TRBD2. V gave up 0 bases and J gave up 5 bases; unmatched junction bases: 5. The CDR3 consists of 15 residues. Germline loops: CDR1 LGHNA, CDR2 YSLEER. CDR3 protein: CASSQDHREGETQYF. CDR3 in DNA: TGCGCCAGCAGCCAAGATCACCGGGAGGGCGAGACCCAGTACTTC.

There are a few counts of this clonotype. The rearrangement uses TRBV21-1 and TRBJ2-7; TRBD1, the table's D call, was not compared with the DNA. TRBV21-1 is labeled a pseudogene. The CDR3 loop spans 16 amino acids. CDR3 amino acids: CASSKESGQTNYEQYF. In DNA form, the CDR3 reads TGTGCCAGCAGCAAAGAGTCTGGACAGACCAACTACGAGCAGTACTTC.

CDR3 region: CASSLDVRKAYNEQFF. The DNA of the CDR3 is TGTGCCAGCAGCTTAGACGTTCGGAAAGCCTACAATGAGCAGTTCTTC. V is TRBV11-2 and J is TRBJ2-1, with unresolved D. Germline V gene data show CDR1 as SGHAT and CDR2 as FQNNGV. V was clipped by 0 bases and J by 2 bases, with 11 bases between them. This CDR3 contains 16 residues.

This clonotype occurred many times. This chain joins TRBV5-1 and TRBJ2-1; D unclear. Trimming shortened V by 4 bases and J by 0 bases, and 17 bases separated the two germline ends. Germline-derived CDR1 and CDR2 are SGHRS and YFSETQ. CDR3 size: 17 residues. CDR3 region: CASSPQAAESSYNEQFF. The CDR3 nucleotides are TGCGCCAGCAGCCCTCAGGCGGCGGAGAGCTCCTACAATGAGCAGTTCTTC.

The chain couples TRBV5-1 to TRBJ2-7; 12 bases are a match to TRBD2. J was trimmed by 4 bases and V by 5 bases; bases with no gene match: 4. Germline CDR1 and CDR2: SGHRS and YFSETQ. The CDR3 spans 14 residues. Here the CDR3 reads CASRETSGSYEQYF. The CDR3 bases are TGCGCCAGCAGGGAGACTAGCGGGAGTTACGAGCAGTACTTC.

This clonotype was seen at least ten times. The J gene is TRBJ2-5, the V gene TRBV7-3; a weak D match, TRBD2 (5 bases). V was trimmed by 1 base and J by 3 bases, leaving 6 bases between them. CDR1 and CDR2 (germline): SGHTA, FQGTGA. This CDR3 has 13 amino acids. The CDR3 sequence is CASSLRREETQYF. The CDR3 DNA reads TGTGCCAGCAGCTTAAGGCGGGAAGAGACCCAGTACTTC.

In its sample, this clonotype was seen many times. The rearrangement uses TRBV5-1 and TRBJ1-5, with 7 bases that match TRBD1. In germline, CDR1 is SGHRS, CDR2 YFSETQ. Losses at the gene ends were 1 base for V and 8 bases for J; bases not matched to a gene: 9. This CDR3 spans 15 amino acids. The CDR3 sequence is CASSLMGQSFEPQHF. The CDR3 nucleotides read TGCGCCAGCAGCTTGATGGGACAGAGCTTTGAGCCCCAGCATTTT.

This rearrangement joins TRBV6-1 to TRBJ1-5; the D gene is possibly TRBD1 (5 bases). CDR3 length: 13 amino acids. The germline V gene encodes CDR1 MNHNS and CDR2 SASEGT. Trimming left V 4 bases short and J 5 bases short, with 9 bases between. The CDR3 sequence is CASSVTGHQPQHF. In DNA, the CDR3 is TGTGCCAGCAGTGTAACAGGACATCAGCCCCAGCATTTT.

With respect to this clonotype: At one end the junction does not follow the germline gene, possibly because of a read error. V gene TRBV5-5 combines with J gene TRBJ2-1; unclear D gene. CDR1 is SGHKS, CDR2 YYEKEE, per germline (reference sequence). There are 14 residues in the CDR3. The CDR3: CASSNYLTYDEQFF. CDR3 coding DNA: TGTGCCAGCAGCAACTACCTTACCTACGATGAGCAGTTCTTC.

This clonotype appeared a few times. The J gene is TRBJ1-1, the V gene TRBV5-1, with a weak D call TRBD1 (6 bases). Per germline, CDR1 SGHRS and CDR2 YFSETQ. CDR3 length: 15 amino acids. Trimming stripped 4 bases from V and 0 bases from J, with 13 bases between. The CDR3 DNA sequence: TGCGCCAGCAGCCCCCTCGGGGGCATGAACACTGAAGCTTTCTTT. Protein product: CASSPLGGMNTEAFF.

This clonotype was picked up a small number of times. The chain is built from TRBV20-1 and TRBJ1-1, with no clear D. V was shortened by 0 bases and J by 3 bases, with 8 bases between the two germline ends. Germline CDR1 DFQATT, CDR2 SNEGSKA (reference sequence). The CDR3 spans 13 residues. This CDR3 is CSARELMDTEAFF. The CDR3 DNA sequence: TGCAGTGCTAGAGAGTTGATGGACACTGAAGCTTTCTTT.